Following are 11 T cell receptor beta chains from one sample sequenced in a study of T cells after posttransplantation cyclophosphamide. The repertoire was sequenced with immunoSEQ multiplex PCR; TCRdb's copy has only in-frame clones and lacks some. The sample lists approximately 47,000 clones, roughly 92% occurring once. The sample comprised PBMCs. These receptors originate from a woman in her fifties or sixties in good health and a related stem cell transplant donor.

The chain is built from TRBV25-1 and TRBJ1-2, with a weak D call TRBD1 (5 bases). The CDR3 sequence is 12 residues long. Trimming removed 2 bases at V and 6 bases at J, with 7 bases between. Germline V gives CDR1 MGHDK, CDR2 SYGVNS. DNA of the CDR3: TGTGCCAGCAGTGAAGGGGCCGATGGCTACACCTTC. Protein product: CASSEGADGYTF.

The chain uses TRBV6-1 and TRBJ1-3; 8 positions agree with TRBD1. Germline-derived CDR1 and CDR2 are MNHNS and SASEGT. After removal of 4 bases from V and 5 bases from J, the junction contained 4 bases not matched to a gene. CDR3 size: 14 residues. DNA of the CDR3: TGTGCCAGCAGTGGAGGACAGGGCCGAAACACCATATATTTT. This sequence encodes CASSGGQGRNTIYF.

The chain's CDR3 is CASSKGQEPLGLEKLFF. CDR3 DNA sequence: TGTGCCAGCAGCAAAGGACAGGAACCTCTAGGGTTGGAAAAACTGTTTTTT. The V call is TRBV21-1, the J call TRBJ1-4; the D call in the table, TRBD1, was not verified against the DNA. TRBV21-1 is marked as a pseudogene. This CDR3 contains 17 residues.

V usage is TRBV6-1 and J usage is TRBJ1-1; 7 bases are shared with TRBD1. The CDR3 sequence is 17 residues long. Germline CDR1 and CDR2: MNHNS and SASEGT. The V and J ends lost 2 bases and 5 bases, in that order; junction bases with no gene match: 14. The chain's CDR3 is CASSELGGQEGRTEAFF. The DNA of the CDR3 is TGTGCCAGCAGTGAACTGGGTGGACAGGAAGGGCGTACTGAAGCTTTCTTT.

In its sample, this clone was seen once. CDR3 coding DNA: TGCGCCAGCAGCGGCACTAGCGTAGCTACAGATACGCAGTATTTT. The encoded protein is CASSGTSVATDTQYF. The chain is built from TRBV5-1 and TRBJ2-3; TRBD2 aligns across 7 bases. J gave up 3 bases and V 4 bases, and 8 bases lay outside the gene matches. This CDR3 spans 15 amino acids. Germline V gene data show CDR1 as SGHRS and CDR2 as YFSETQ. Full variable domain (missing parts from reference TRBV5-1 and TRBJ2-3): KAGVTQTPRYLIKTRGQQVTLSCSPISGHRSVSWYQQTPGQGLQFLFEYFSETQRNKGNFPGRFSGRQFSNSRSEMNVSTLELGDSALYLCASSGTSVATDTQYFGPGTRLTVL.

This chain links TRBV5-6 with TRBJ2-5, with 9 positions matching TRBD1. J was trimmed by 4 bases and V by 0 bases; bases with no gene match: 7. Germline V CDR1 and CDR2: SGHDT, YYEEEE. The CDR3 has 16 residues. The CDR3 sequence: CASSLGVWGQGETQYF. CDR3 bases: TGTGCCAGCAGCTTGGGGGTTTGGGGACAGGGAGAGACCCAGTACTTC.

V is TRBV4-1 and J is TRBJ1-3, with D perhaps matching TRBD1 (5 bases). The CDR3 consists of 15 residues. CDR1 MGHRA and CDR2 YSYEKL come from the germline V gene. V lost 0 bases, J lost 6 bases, and 12 bases lay in between. CDR3 bases: TGCGCCAGCAGCCAAGATCAGGGAGGGCAAAACACCATATATTTT. It encodes CASSQDQGGQNTIYF.

This clone was counted once. CDR3 bases: TGTGCCAGCAGCCCCCGTAGGGGGAAGAACACTGAAGCTTTCTTT. Its translation: CASSPRRGKNTEAFF. V is TRBV7-7 and J is TRBJ1-1, with D tentatively TRBD1 (6 bases). CDR3 length: 15 amino acids. V shed 5 bases and J shed 1 base, with 14 bases lying between them. The V gene's germline CDR1 is SSHAT and CDR2 FNYEAQ (reference sequence).

The chain carries TRBV5-1 and TRBJ2-5; tentative D call: TRBD1 (5 bases). Germline V lookup: CDR1 SGHRS, CDR2 YFSETQ. V lost 0 bases to trimming and J lost 0 bases, with 6 bases between them. The CDR3 loop spans 14 amino acids. The CDR3 spells CASSLVRDQETQYF. In DNA, the CDR3 is TGCGCCAGCAGCTTGGTCAGGGACCAAGAGACCCAGTACTTC.

This clone occurred a few times. This rearrangement joins TRBV19 to TRBJ1-5, with TRBD1 matching over 8 bases. CDR1 is LNHDA and CDR2 is SQIVND in the germline V gene (reference sequence). J lost 7 bases, V lost 8 bases, and 4 bases had no gene match. The CDR3 has 12 amino acids. CDR3 protein: CASRQGFQPQHF. CDR3 coding DNA: TGTGCCAGTCGACAGGGGTTCCAGCCCCAGCATTTT. Supplemented by reference TRBV19 and TRBJ1-5, the full variable domain reads DGGITQSPKYLFRKEGQNVTLSCEQNLNHDAMYWYRQDPGQGLRLIYYSQIVNDFQKGDIAEGYSVSREKKESFPLTVTSAQKNPTAFYLCASRQGFQPQHFGDGTRLSIL.

This clone was counted between two and nine times. The CDR3 spells CASSLGGGGYTF. The DNA for the CDR3 is TGTGCCAGCAGCTTAGGAGGCGGGGGCTACACCTTC. This rearrangement joins TRBV7-9 to TRBJ1-2; no firm D call. There are 12 residues in the CDR3. V gave up 1 base and J gave up 8 bases, with 8 bases separating them. Germline V gene data show CDR1 as SEHNR and CDR2 as FQNEAQ (reference sequence).